This T cell receptor beta chain appears in the sequencing data of a study of post-analysis software for immune sequencing data. Carried by the TCR beta cDNA libraries were unique molecular identifiers. Between 1 and 10 million T cells gave rise to approximately 520,000 cDNA molecules. One entry per CDR3 protein, called by TCRdb with MiXCR from the PCR reads. Among about 400,000 distinct CDR3 sequences listed, less than 35% were seen once. Points on this clonotype: Its antigen is not identified.

The J segment lost 5 bases and the V segment lost 4 bases, leaving 9 bases of the junction unmatched. Germline loops: CDR1 SGHRS, CDR2 YFSETQ. The CDR3 consists of 14 residues. Study findings and constraints: Multiple sclerosis patients showed significantly lower normalized Chao1 diversity than controls did. Strong co-clustering by F measure linked samples that shared a preparation batch. With TRBV5-6, TRBV5-1 and TRBV20-1 included, a handful of TRBV segments were more frequent in patients than in controls.

Sample: blood. The V and J genes are TRBV5-1 and TRBJ2-7, with TRBD1 matching over 7 bases. The sequence came from a girl between 10 and 17 years old with multiple sclerosis. The CDR3 DNA follows: TGCGCCAGCAGCGGGGCAGGGGGTTTCGACGAGCAGTACTTC. The encoded protein is CASSGAGGFDEQYF.